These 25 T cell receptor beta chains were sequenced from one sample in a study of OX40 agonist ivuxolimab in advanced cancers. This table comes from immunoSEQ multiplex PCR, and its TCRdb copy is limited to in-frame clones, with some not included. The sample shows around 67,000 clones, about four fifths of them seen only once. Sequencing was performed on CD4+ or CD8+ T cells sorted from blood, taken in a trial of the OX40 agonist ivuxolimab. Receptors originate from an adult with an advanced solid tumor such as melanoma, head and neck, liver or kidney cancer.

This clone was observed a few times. The CDR3 reads CASSYSQPQHF. The CDR3 DNA reads TGTGCCAGCAGTTACAGTCAGCCCCAGCATTTT. The gene calls are TRBV2 and TRBJ1-5; D call uncertain. Germline loops: CDR1 SNHLY, CDR2 FYNNEI. V was pared by 5 bases and J by 6 bases, with 5 bases between. This CDR3 has 11 amino acids.

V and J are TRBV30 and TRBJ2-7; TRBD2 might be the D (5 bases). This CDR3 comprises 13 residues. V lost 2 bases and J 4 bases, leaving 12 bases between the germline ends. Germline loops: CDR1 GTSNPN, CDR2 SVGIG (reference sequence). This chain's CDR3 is CAWSPPGKYEQYF. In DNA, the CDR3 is TGTGCCTGGAGTCCCCCCGGGAAGTACGAGCAGTACTTC.

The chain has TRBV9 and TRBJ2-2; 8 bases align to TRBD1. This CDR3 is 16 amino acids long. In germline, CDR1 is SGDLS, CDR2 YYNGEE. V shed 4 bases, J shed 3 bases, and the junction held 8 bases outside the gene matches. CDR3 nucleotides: TGTGCCAGCAGCCCTCAGGGGGCGGAATACACCGGGGAGCTGTTTTTT. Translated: CASSPQGAEYTGELFF.

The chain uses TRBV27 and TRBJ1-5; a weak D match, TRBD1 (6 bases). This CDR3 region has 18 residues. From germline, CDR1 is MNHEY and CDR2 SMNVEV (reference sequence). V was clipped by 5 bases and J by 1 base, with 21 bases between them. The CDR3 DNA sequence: TGTGCCAGCAGTCCCTACGGCGGTGGGGGCGCGAGCAATCAGCCCCAGCATTTT. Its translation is CASSPYGGGGASNQPQHF.

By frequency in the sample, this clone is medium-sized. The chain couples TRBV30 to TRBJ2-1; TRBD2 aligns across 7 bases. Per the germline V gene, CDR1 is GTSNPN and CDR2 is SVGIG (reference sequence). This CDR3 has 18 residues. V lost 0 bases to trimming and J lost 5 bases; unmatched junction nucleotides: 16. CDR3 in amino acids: CAWSVLVLWTSINNEQFF. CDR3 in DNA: TGTGCCTGGAGTGTATTGGTTCTCTGGACTAGTATTAACAATGAGCAGTTCTTC.

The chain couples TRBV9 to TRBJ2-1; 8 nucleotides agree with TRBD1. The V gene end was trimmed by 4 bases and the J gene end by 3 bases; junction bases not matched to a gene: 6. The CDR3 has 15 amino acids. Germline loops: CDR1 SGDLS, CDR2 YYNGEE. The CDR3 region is CASSTRTGNYNEQFF. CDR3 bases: TGTGCCAGCAGCACGAGGACAGGGAACTACAATGAGCAGTTCTTC. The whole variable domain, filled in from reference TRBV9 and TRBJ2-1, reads DSGVTQTPKHLITATGQRVTLRCSPRSGDLSVYWYQQSLDQGLQFLIQYYNGEERAKGNILERFSAQQFPDLHSELNLSSLELGDSALYFCASSTRTGNYNEQFFGPGTRLTVL.

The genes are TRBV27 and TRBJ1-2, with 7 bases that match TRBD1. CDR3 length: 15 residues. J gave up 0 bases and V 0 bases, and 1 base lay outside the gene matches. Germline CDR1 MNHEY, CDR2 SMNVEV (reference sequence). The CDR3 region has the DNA TGTGCCAGCAGTTTATCGAGGGGGCCTAACTATGGCTACACCTTC. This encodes CASSLSRGPNYGYTF.

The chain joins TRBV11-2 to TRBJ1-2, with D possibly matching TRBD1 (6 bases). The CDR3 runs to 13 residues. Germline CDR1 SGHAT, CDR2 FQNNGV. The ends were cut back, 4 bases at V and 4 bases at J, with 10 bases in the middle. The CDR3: CASSWGPVYGYTF. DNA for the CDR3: TGTGCCAGCAGCTGGGGGCCGGTCTATGGCTACACCTTC.

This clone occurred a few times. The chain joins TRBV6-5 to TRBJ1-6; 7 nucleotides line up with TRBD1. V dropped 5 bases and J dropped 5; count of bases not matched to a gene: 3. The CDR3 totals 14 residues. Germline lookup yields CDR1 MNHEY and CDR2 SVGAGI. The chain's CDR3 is CASSKTGNNSPLHF. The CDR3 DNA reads TGTGCCAGCAGTAAGACAGGGAATAATTCACCCCTCCACTTT.

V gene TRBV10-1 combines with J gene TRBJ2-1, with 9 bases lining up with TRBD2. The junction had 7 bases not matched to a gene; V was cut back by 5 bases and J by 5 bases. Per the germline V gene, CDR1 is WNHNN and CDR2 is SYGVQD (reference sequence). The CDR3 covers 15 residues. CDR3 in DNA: TGCGCCAGCAGTCGTAGCGGGGGTTGGGACAATGAGCAGTTCTTC. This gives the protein CASSRSGGWDNEQFF.

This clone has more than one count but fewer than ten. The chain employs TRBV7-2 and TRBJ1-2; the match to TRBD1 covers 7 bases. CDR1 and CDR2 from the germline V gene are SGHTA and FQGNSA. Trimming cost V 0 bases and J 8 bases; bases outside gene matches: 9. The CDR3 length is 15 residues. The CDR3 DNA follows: TGTGCCAGCAGCTTAGCATTAGGGGGCAAGGAGGGCTACACCTTC. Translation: CASSLALGGKEGYTF.

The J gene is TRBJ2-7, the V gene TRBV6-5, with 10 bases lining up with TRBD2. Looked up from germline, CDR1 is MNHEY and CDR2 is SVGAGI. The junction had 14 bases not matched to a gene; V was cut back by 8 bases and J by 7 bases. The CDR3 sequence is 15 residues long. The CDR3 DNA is TGTGCCAGCGCGAGTGAATGGGGACTAGCGAGGGAGCAGTACTTC. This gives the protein CASASEWGLAREQYF.

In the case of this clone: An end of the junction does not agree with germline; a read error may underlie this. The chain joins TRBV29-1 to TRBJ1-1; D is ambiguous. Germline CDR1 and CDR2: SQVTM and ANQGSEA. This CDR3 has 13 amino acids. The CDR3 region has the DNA TGCAGCGTAGAAGGGAGGGCAGGAGGAGAAGCTTTCTTT. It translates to CSVEGRAGGEAFF.

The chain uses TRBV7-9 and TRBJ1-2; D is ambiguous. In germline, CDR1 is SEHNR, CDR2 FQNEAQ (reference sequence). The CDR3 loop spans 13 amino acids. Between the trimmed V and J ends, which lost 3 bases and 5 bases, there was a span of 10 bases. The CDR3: CASSFDKWYGYTF. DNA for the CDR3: TGTGCCAGCAGCTTCGATAAGTGGTATGGCTACACCTTC.

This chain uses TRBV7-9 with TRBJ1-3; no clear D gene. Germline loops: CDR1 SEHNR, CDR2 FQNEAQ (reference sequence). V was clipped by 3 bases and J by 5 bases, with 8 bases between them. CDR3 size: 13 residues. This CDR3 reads CASSLGVRNTIYF. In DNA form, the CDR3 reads TGTGCCAGCAGCTTGGGAGTTCGAAACACCATATATTTT. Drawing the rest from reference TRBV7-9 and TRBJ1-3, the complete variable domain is DTGVSQNPRHKITKRGQNVTFRCDPISEHNRLYWYRQTLGQGPEFLTYFQNEAQLEKSRLLSDRFSAERPKGSFSTLEIQRTEQGDSAMYLCASSLGVRNTIYFGEGSWLTVV.

The DNA of the CDR3 is TGTGCCAGCAGCGGGACTAGCGGGGGGATTGGGGAGTTCTTC. It encodes CASSGTSGGIGEFF. The rearrangement uses TRBV6-5 and TRBJ2-1; TRBD2 matches 15 bases. The CDR3 is 14 residues long. CDR1 MNHEY and CDR2 SVGAGI come from the germline V gene. The trim removed 6 bases at V and 14 bases at J, leaving 8 bases unmatched.

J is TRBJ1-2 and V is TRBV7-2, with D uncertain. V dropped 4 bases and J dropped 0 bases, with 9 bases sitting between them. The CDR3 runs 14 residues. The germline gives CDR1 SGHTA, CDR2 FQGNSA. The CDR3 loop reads CASSYSSTNYGYTF. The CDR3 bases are TGTGCCAGCAGCTATAGTAGCACTAACTATGGCTACACCTTC.

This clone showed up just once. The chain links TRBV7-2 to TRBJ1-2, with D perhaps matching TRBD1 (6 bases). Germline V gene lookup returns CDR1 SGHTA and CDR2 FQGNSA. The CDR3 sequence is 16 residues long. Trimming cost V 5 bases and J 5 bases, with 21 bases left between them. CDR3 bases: TGTGCCAGCAGCCAACCCGGGGGCAGGGGAGGGTATGGCTACACCTTC. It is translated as CASSQPGGRGGYGYTF.

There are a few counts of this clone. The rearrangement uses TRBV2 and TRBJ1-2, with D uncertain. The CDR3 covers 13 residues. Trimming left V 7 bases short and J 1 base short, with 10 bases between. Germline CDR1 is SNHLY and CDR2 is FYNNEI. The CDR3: CASTRDFNYGYTF. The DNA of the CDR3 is TGTGCCAGCACTAGAGATTTTAACTATGGCTACACCTTC.

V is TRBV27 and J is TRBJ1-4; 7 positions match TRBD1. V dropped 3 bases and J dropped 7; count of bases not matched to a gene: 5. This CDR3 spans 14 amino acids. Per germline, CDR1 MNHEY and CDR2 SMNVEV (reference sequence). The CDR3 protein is CASSLYRGIEKLFF. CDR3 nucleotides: TGTGCCAGCAGTTTGTACAGGGGAATTGAAAAACTGTTTTTT.

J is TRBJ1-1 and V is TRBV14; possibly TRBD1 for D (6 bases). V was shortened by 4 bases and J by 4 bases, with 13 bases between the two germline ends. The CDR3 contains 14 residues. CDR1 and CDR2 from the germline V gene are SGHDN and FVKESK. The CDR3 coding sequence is TGTGCCAGCAGCCTACCCGGAGGGGGCACTGAAGCTTTCTTT. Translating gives CASSLPGGGTEAFF.

CDR3 sequence: CASTQGMHSPLHF. The CDR3, as DNA: TGTGCCAGCACACAGGGGATGCACTCACCCCTCCACTTT. The rearrangement links TRBV6-4 to TRBJ1-6; 7 bases agree with TRBD1. With 7 bases clipped from V and 10 bases from J, the junction kept 7 bases outside the gene matches. The CDR3 runs to 13 residues. Germline V gives CDR1 MRHNA, CDR2 SNTAGT.

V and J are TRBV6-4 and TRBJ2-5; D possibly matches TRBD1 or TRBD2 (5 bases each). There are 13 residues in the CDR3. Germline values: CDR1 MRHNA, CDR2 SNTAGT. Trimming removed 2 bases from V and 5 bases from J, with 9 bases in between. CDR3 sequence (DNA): TGTGCCAGCAGTGACACCTGGGGGGAGACCCAGTACTTC. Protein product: CASSDTWGETQYF.

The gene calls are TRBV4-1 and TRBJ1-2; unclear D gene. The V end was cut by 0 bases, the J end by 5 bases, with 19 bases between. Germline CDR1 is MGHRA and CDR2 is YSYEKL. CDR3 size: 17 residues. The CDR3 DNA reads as TGCGCCAGCAGCCAAGATTGGGGATCCGGGAGGAGTTATGGCTACACCTTC. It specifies CASSQDWGSGRSYGYTF.

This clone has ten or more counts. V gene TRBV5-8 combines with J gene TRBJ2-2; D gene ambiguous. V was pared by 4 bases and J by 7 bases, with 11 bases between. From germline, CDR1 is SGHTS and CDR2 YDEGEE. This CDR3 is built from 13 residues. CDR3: CASSRSSHGELFF. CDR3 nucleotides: TGTGCCAGCAGCCGGTCAAGCCACGGGGAGCTGTTTTTT.